Each of the 13 T cell receptor beta chains below was sequenced from the same sample in a study of T cell repertoires in aging, cancer and after chemotherapy. Peripheral blood genomic DNA, not sorted cells or RNA, was the template. A mixed TRB-A/B primer pool amplified rearranged TRB by multiplex touch-down PCR. MiXCR, applied by TCRdb to the multiplex PCR reads, yields one record per CDR3 protein. Of several hundred distinct CDR3 sequences in the sample, about a quarter were seen once. What was sequenced was blood. The receptors derive from a human donor with a solid tumor.

This clonotype was seen only a few times. The rearrangement joins TRBV19 to TRBJ2-7; 8 bases fit TRBD2. The junction had 3 bases not matched to a gene; V was cut back by 2 bases and J by 0 bases. Germline CDR1 is LNHDA and CDR2 is SQIVND (reference sequence). This CDR3 region has 15 residues. DNA of the CDR3: TGTGCCAGTAGTATACAACTAGCGGCCTCCTACGAGCAGTACTTC. Translating gives CASSIQLAASYEQYF.

This clonotype was picked up a small number of times. The chain links TRBV10-2 to TRBJ1-6, with D hard to call. CDR3 length: 11 residues. The germline gives CDR1 WSHSY, CDR2 SAAADI. Trimming pared 2 bases from V and 11 bases from J, leaving 4 bases between. Here the CDR3 DNA reads TGCGCCAGCAGTGAGAATGCACCCCTCCACTTT. It specifies CASSENAPLHF.

V and J are TRBV11-1 and TRBJ1-1, with 7 bases identical to TRBD1. CDR1 is SGHAT and CDR2 is FQDESV in the germline V gene (reference sequence). The V segment lost 2 bases and the J segment 4 bases; nucleotides outside the gene matches: 10. This CDR3 contains 16 residues. The DNA of the CDR3 is TGTGCCAGCAGCTTAAGATTCGGACAGGCCGCCACTGAAGCTTTCTTT. It codes for CASSLRFGQAATEAFF.

The rearrangement uses TRBV13 and TRBJ2-5, with 7 bases fitting TRBD2. The V segment lost 5 bases and the J segment 5 bases; nucleotides outside the gene matches: 8. The germline V gene has CDR1 PRHDT and CDR2 FYEKMQ (reference sequence). This CDR3 region has 14 residues. CDR3 in DNA: TGTGCCAGCAGCATAAGCGGGGCGGGGGAGACCCAGTACTTC. Its protein is CASSISGAGETQYF.

The chain is built from TRBV6-5 and TRBJ2-3; D remains unclear. V was shortened by 0 bases and J by 6 bases, with 7 bases between the two germline ends. This CDR3 region has 13 residues. Per germline, CDR1 MNHEY and CDR2 SVGAGI. The CDR3 bases are TGTGCCAGCAGTTACTCGTTGGGGGATACGCAGTATTTT. This encodes CASSYSLGDTQYF.

There are a few counts of this clonotype. V usage is TRBV7-9 and J usage is TRBJ2-7; possibly TRBD1 for D (5 bases). This CDR3 is 13 amino acids long. V shed 2 bases and J shed 2 bases, with 7 bases lying between them. Per the germline V gene, CDR1 is SEHNR and CDR2 is FQNEAQ (reference sequence). The CDR3 here is CASSLRGPYEQYF. CDR3 sequence (DNA): TGTGCCAGCAGCTTAAGGGGCCCCTACGAGCAGTACTTC.

CDR3 sequence: CASSDPDPSRVDTQYF. CDR3 bases: TGTGCCAGCAGCGACCCGGACCCCAGCCGGGTAGATACGCAGTATTTT. This rearrangement joins TRBV7-9 to TRBJ2-3; D gene unclear. In germline, CDR1 is SEHNR, CDR2 FQNEAQ (reference sequence). The CDR3 length is 16 residues. Trimming took 5 bases from V and 5 from J, leaving 20 bases between them.

This clonotype was counted a few times. The CDR3, as DNA: TGTGCCAGCAGTGACTCCGACAGGAACACTGAAGCTTTCTTT. Translation: CASSDSDRNTEAFF. V is TRBV6-4 and J is TRBJ1-1, with D possibly TRBD1 on 5 matching bases. Germline V CDR1 and CDR2: MRHNA, SNTAGT. This CDR3 comprises 14 residues. Trimming removed 0 bases at V and 1 base at J, with 6 bases between.

By sample share, this clonotype is large (0.1 to 1%). The V call is TRBV29-1, the J call TRBJ1-4, with a possible D match to TRBD1 (5 bases). Trimming left V 5 bases short and J 8 bases short, with 21 bases between. The length of the CDR3 is 15 residues. Looked up from germline, CDR1 is SQVTM and CDR2 is ANQGSEA. DNA for the CDR3: TGCAGCGTTCGAACGGGTCCAGGGAGTCGGGAAAAACTGTTTTTT. This gives the protein CSVRTGPGSREKLFF.

Sample share makes this clonotype large (0.1 to 1%). The gene calls are TRBV6-5 and TRBJ2-7, with 9 positions matching TRBD1. The junction had 14 bases not matched to a gene; V was cut back by 5 bases and J by 0 bases. The CDR3 has 18 amino acids. The germline V gene encodes CDR1 MNHEY and CDR2 SVGAGI. The CDR3 DNA sequence: TGTGCCAGCAGTCGGGGACAGGGTATGACCGGGAGCTCCTACGAGCAGTACTTC. This sequence encodes CASSRGQGMTGSSYEQYF.

The chain is built from TRBV5-1 and TRBJ2-3; no definite D call. Germline CDR1 SGHRS, CDR2 YFSETQ. This CDR3 spans 16 amino acids. Trimming took off 0 bases at V and 3 bases at J, with 14 bases between the two ends. CDR3 residues: CASSLASPGVTDTQYF. CDR3 nucleotides: TGCGCCAGCAGCTTGGCTTCCCCTGGGGTAACAGATACGCAGTATTTT.

The CDR3 is CASSQASLAGVRNEQFF. The CDR3 DNA reads TGTGCCAGCAGCCAAGCTTCCCTAGCGGGGGTTCGGAATGAGCAGTTCTTC. The chain uses TRBV14 and TRBJ2-1; 10 nucleotides align to TRBD2. The germline V gene has CDR1 SGHDN and CDR2 FVKESK. Trimming removed 1 base from V and 7 bases from J; junction bases left unmatched: 10. The length of the CDR3 is 17 residues.

This clonotype was seen a handful of times. The V call is TRBV18, the J call TRBJ1-3; TRBD1 matches 9 bases. This CDR3 spans 16 amino acids. The germline V gene has CDR1 KGHSH and CDR2 LQKENI. V was pared by 5 bases and J by 2 bases, with 7 bases of the junction left unmatched. DNA of the CDR3: TGTGCCAGCTCAACACAGGGGGCCTTTACTGGAAACACCATATATTTT. Translation gives CASSTQGAFTGNTIYF.